This T cell receptor beta chain comes out of a study of radiation and T cells in renal cell carcinoma. Study-level points and caveats: From baseline, blood top tumor clonotypes peaked at 2 weeks post-radiation.

Germline values: CDR1 WSHSY, CDR2 SAAADI. The CDR3 is made up of 14 amino acids. Trimming cost V 7 bases and J 7 bases; bases outside gene matches: 9. Clones were read by immunoSEQ multiplex PCR, and TCRdb kept only the in-frame ones, dropping some. This sample has tens of thousands of clones; roughly 80% occur once, and the top ten carry 30% to 40%. As for this clone: The antigen is unknown.

The time point is: blood 2 weeks post-SBRT. Specified treatment: 15 Gy SBRT to primary tumor, nephrectomy 4 weeks later. The tumor was a clear cell renal cell carcinoma. This chain links TRBV10-2 with TRBJ2-5; 10 positions match TRBD1. This TCR derives from a man aged 60 to 69 with renal cell carcinoma. The input for sequencing was blood, taken from a patient whose treatment included radiotherapy and nephrectomy. CDR3 region: CASTDRGLVGTQYF. In DNA form, the CDR3 reads TGCGCCAGCACTGACAGGGGGCTTGTCGGGACCCAGTACTTC.